This TCR beta chain was found in a study of human T cells and chemical hapten exposure. About the study: While the approximately 23-week study was under way, patients received diphenylcyclopropenone on the scalp every week. Alopecia areata, totalis or universalis affected patients who were mostly female. Overall study results and limits: While controls formed fewer of them, expanded TCRs formed significantly more large CDR3 similarity clusters.

Time point: pre-sensitization, week 0. Treatment meaning: therapeutic diphenylcyclopropenone sensitization with weekly scalp DPC. The drawing of blood occurred before each patch test was applied. V gave up 3 bases and J gave up 5 bases; unmatched junction bases: 10. The CDR3 totals 14 residues. Germline V gives CDR1 SQVTM, CDR2 ANQGSEA. MiXCR, run by TCRdb on the RACE reads, gives a single entry per CDR3 protein. The sample has around 120,000 distinct CDR3 sequences; about 13% are singletons. About this clonotype: As yet, its antigen is unknown.

The sequence derives from a woman aged 18-29 years with alopecia areata. Some clones in this sample may be carry-over from other donors' samples. This sample comprised whole blood, obtained in connection with sensitization to the hapten diphenylcyclopropenone (DPC). The chain recombines TRBV29-1 with TRBJ2-7; TRBD1 matches 7 bases. The CDR3 is CSVDAGGLMDEQYF. The CDR3 DNA reads TGCAGCGTTGACGCAGGGGGTTTGATGGACGAGCAGTACTTC.